The 10 T cell receptor beta chains presented below share a single source sample, sequenced in a study of blood T cell repertoires in COVID-19. The method was immunoSEQ multiplex PCR; TCRdb's version includes in-frame clones alone and lacks a portion of them. The sample has hundreds of thousands of clones, 65% to 90% seen once. The sample consisted of peripheral blood. The source of these receptors is a human donor in a cohort sampled during active COVID-19.

This rearrangement joins TRBV2 to TRBJ2-5; 7 positions agree with TRBD2. From germline, CDR1 is SNHLY and CDR2 FYNNEI. The V gene end was trimmed by 8 bases and the J gene end by 5 bases; junction bases not matched to a gene: 5. CDR3 length: 12 amino acids. The CDR3: CASGREWETQYF. CDR3 nucleotide sequence: TGTGCCAGCGGGCGGGAGTGGGAGACCCAGTACTTC.

The rearrangement joins TRBV6-2 or TRBV6-3 to TRBJ2-1; 8 nucleotides match TRBD2. V shed 0 bases, J shed 0 bases, and the junction held 10 bases outside the gene matches. CDR1 is MNHEY, CDR2 SVGEGT, per germline. The CDR3 loop spans 19 amino acids. The CDR3 loop reads CASSYSPSGRSSSYNEQFF. The CDR3 DNA follows: TGTGCCAGCAGTTACTCGCCTAGCGGGCGGTCTAGCTCCTACAATGAGCAGTTCTTC.

V gene TRBV7-8 combines with J gene TRBJ1-1; D unclear. CDR1 and CDR2 (germline): SGHVS, FQNEAQ. Trimming pared 4 bases from V and 2 bases from J, leaving 8 bases between. This CDR3 is 13 amino acids long. CDR3 sequence: CASSSLSNTEAFF. CDR3 DNA sequence: TGTGCCAGCAGCTCCCTTAGTAACACTGAAGCTTTCTTT.

The rearrangement links TRBV5-6 to TRBJ2-1, with a tentative D call TRBD2 (5 bases). Germline CDR1 reads SGHDT; CDR2 reads YYEEEE. The CDR3 spans 14 residues. Trimming left V 0 bases short and J 1 base short, with 5 bases between. CDR3 amino acids: CASSLGTSYNEQFF. The DNA for the CDR3 is TGTGCCAGCAGCTTGGGGACTTCCTACAATGAGCAGTTCTTC.

The rearrangement links TRBV5-1 to TRBJ2-2; tentative D call: TRBD2 (5 bases). The CDR3 loop spans 15 amino acids. The germline CDR1 and CDR2 sequences are SGHRS and YFSETQ. The ends were cut back, 1 base at V and 5 bases at J, with 12 bases in the middle. This chain's CDR3 is CASSLQVIATGELFF. DNA of the CDR3: TGCGCCAGCAGCTTGCAAGTTATAGCGACCGGGGAGCTGTTTTTT.

This clone was picked up one time. The chain recombines TRBV15 with TRBJ2-2, with 7 bases that match TRBD1. Germline V gene lookup returns CDR1 LNHNV and CDR2 YYDKDF (reference sequence). The length of the CDR3 is 16 residues. The trim removed 1 base at V and 2 bases at J, leaving 4 bases unmatched. The CDR3 reads CATSRVGTENTGELFF. In DNA, the CDR3 is TGTGCCACCAGCAGAGTCGGGACAGAAAACACCGGGGAGCTGTTTTTT.

The V call is TRBV23-1, the J call TRBJ1-2, with D maybe TRBD1 (6 bases). TRBV23-1 is labeled an ORF, and its function is uncertain. V lost 5 bases and J 4 bases, leaving 14 bases between the germline ends. This CDR3 spans 14 amino acids. In DNA, the CDR3 is TGCGCCAGCAGTTATGGACAGCCTTGCTATGGCTACACCTTC. It yields the protein CASSYGQPCYGYTF.

Notes on this clone: No DNA is shown, since the ends of the CDR3 on it are uncertain; the CDR3 is the one TCRdb lists. The V and J genes are TRBV6-5 and TRBJ2-1; the tabulated D call, TRBD2, remains unverified against the DNA. Ends included, the CDR3 has 14 residues. Germline values: CDR1 MNHEY, CDR2 SVGAGI. CDR3: CASSSSGFVDEQFF.

This chain links TRBV2 with TRBJ1-2, with D possibly matching TRBD1 (5 bases). Trimming took off 7 bases at V and 5 bases at J, with 17 bases between the two ends. The CDR3 sequence is 14 residues long. Germline values: CDR1 SNHLY, CDR2 FYNNEI. CDR3 in DNA: TGTGCCAGCAACTTAGTGGACATTGGTTATGGCTACACCTTC. It specifies CASNLVDIGYGYTF.

The chain joins TRBV27 to TRBJ2-5, with D possibly matching TRBD2 (6 bases). CDR1 MNHEY and CDR2 SMNVEV come from the germline V gene (reference sequence). The CDR3 sequence is 14 residues long. V shed 4 bases and J shed 0 bases, with 9 bases lying between them. The CDR3 nucleotides are TGTGCCAGCAGTTCTCGGAGGGACCAAGAGACCCAGTACTTC. Encoded protein: CASSSRRDQETQYF.